The TCR beta chain under discussion was sequenced for a study of T cell responses to AZD1222 COVID-19 vaccine. This clone was picked up one time. Data came from immunoSEQ multiplex PCR; TCRdb stores just in-frame clones and leaves some out. The sample consists of about 83,000 clones, about 93% of them appearing once. V was clipped by 3 bases and J by 7 bases; unmatched bases: 26. Germline CDR1 is MNHEY and CDR2 is SVGEGT. This CDR3 has 20 residues. The sequence came from an adult in good health. The V gene is TRBV6-2 or TRBV6-3, the J gene TRBJ1-1; 7 bases fit TRBD1. The sample here was peripheral blood, taken on day 0 of MenACWY control vaccination. The CDR3 region is CASSYFPQGLLPSEEFEAFF. The CDR3 DNA is TGTGCCAGCAGTTATTTCCCACAGGGGCTCCTACCCTCGGAGGAGTTTGAAGCTTTCTTT.